These 28 T cell receptor beta chains originate from one sample sequenced in a study of post-analysis software for immune sequencing data. Study-level points and caveats: There were roughly 5 TRBV segments more frequent in patients than controls, and TRBV5-6, TRBV5-1 and TRBV20-1 were among them.

Unique molecular identifiers tagged the TCR beta cDNA libraries. TCRdb fed the PCR reads into MiXCR, producing one record per CDR3 protein. The sample records approximately 690,000 distinct CDR3 sequences, roughly three fifths being singletons. No antigens are known for them. Sample: blood. The source is a girl aged 2 to 10 with multiple sclerosis.

J is TRBJ2-1 and V is TRBV11-2; no reliable D call. The V gene's germline CDR1 is SGHAT and CDR2 FQNNGV. CDR3 length equals 11 residues. V was trimmed by 5 bases and J by 9 bases, leaving 8 bases between them. The CDR3 nucleotides are TGTGCCAGCAGCCTCCAATTTGAGCAGTTCTTC. Protein: CASSLQFEQFF.

The rearrangement links TRBV15 to TRBJ1-1; D possibly corresponds to TRBD1 (6 bases). From germline, CDR1 is LNHNV and CDR2 YYDKDF (reference sequence). Trimming pared 1 base from V and 4 bases from J, leaving 16 bases between. There are 16 residues in the CDR3. The CDR3 DNA reads TGTGCCACCAGCAGAGGAGGTTTCCGACAGGTCACTGAAGCTTTCTTT. Protein product: CATSRGGFRQVTEAFF. The whole variable domain, filled in from reference TRBV15 and TRBJ1-1, reads DAMVIQNPRYQVTQFGKPVTLSCSQTLNHNVMYWYQQKSSQAPKLLFHYYDKDFNNEADTPDNFQSRRPNTSFCFLDIRSPGLGDTAMYLCATSRGGFRQVTEAFFGQGTRLTVV.

The genes are TRBV7-9 and TRBJ1-1; 8 bases agree with TRBD1. V trimming: 3 bases; J trimming: 1 base; junction bases outside the gene matches: 7. CDR3 length: 16 residues. Germline-derived CDR1 and CDR2 are SEHNR and FQNEAQ (reference sequence). The DNA for the CDR3 is TGTGCCAGCAGCTTGACAGGGGTGTCGAGGAACACTGAAGCTTTCTTT. Its translation: CASSLTGVSRNTEAFF.

CDR3 nucleotides: TGTGCCAGCAGAACGTCATCCGCTAGAACTCTCTCTGGGGCCAACGTCCTGACTTTC. Translation gives CASRTSSARTLSGANVLTF. The chain employs TRBV28 and TRBJ2-6, with no clear D. CDR1 is MDHEN, CDR2 SYDVKM, per germline. The CDR3 totals 19 residues. V was shortened by 6 bases and J by 0 bases, with 21 bases between the two germline ends.

There are a few counts of this clonotype. DNA of the CDR3: TGCGCCAGCAGCTTGGGCCCTAGCGGGAGTTCAGATACGCAGTATTTT. It is translated as CASSLGPSGSSDTQYF. The chain links TRBV5-1 to TRBJ2-3, with 10 bases lining up with TRBD2. Trimming took 0 bases from V and 4 from J; bases not matched to a gene: 5. The CDR3 sequence is 16 residues long. CDR1 is SGHRS and CDR2 is YFSETQ in the germline V gene.

The table lists this clonotype with a few counts. The chain carries TRBV4-2 and TRBJ2-7, with D unclear. The CDR3 covers 13 residues. V was pared by 0 bases and J by 2 bases, with 5 bases between. Germline CDR1 and CDR2: LGHNA and YNFKEQ. The CDR3 sequence: CASSQEATYEQYF. In nucleotides, the CDR3 is TGTGCCAGCAGCCAAGAGGCCACCTACGAGCAGTACTTC.

The CDR3 reads CAISVRREETQYF. CDR3 DNA: TGTGCCATCAGTGTGAGAAGGGAAGAGACCCAGTACTTC. The chain links TRBV10-3 to TRBJ2-5; D remains unclear. Between the trimmed V and J ends, which lost 4 bases and 3 bases, there was a span of 9 bases. CDR3 size: 13 residues. The V gene's germline CDR1 is ENHRY and CDR2 SYGVKD.

The rearrangement joins TRBV4-2 to TRBJ2-3; TRBD2 agrees at 13 bases. Trimming cost V 0 bases and J 7 bases; bases outside gene matches: 4. Germline loops: CDR1 LGHNA, CDR2 YNFKEQ. The CDR3 covers 16 residues. CDR3 sequence (DNA): TGTGCCAGCAGCCAAGAGACTAGCGGGGGGATGAATACGCAGTATTTT. Protein product: CASSQETSGGMNTQYF.

This chain links TRBV7-7 with TRBJ1-1, with D unresolved. The CDR3 length is 14 residues. The V gene lost 7 bases and the J gene lost 4 bases, with 16 bases spanning the gap. Germline CDR1 SSHAT, CDR2 FNYEAQ (reference sequence). The CDR3 region is CASTPSRIVTEAFF. The CDR3, as DNA: TGTGCCAGCACCCCCTCCCGGATTGTCACTGAAGCTTTCTTT.

The chain combines TRBV28 with TRBJ2-7; TRBD1 aligns across 9 bases. This CDR3 is built from 14 residues. The V gene end was trimmed by 3 bases and the J gene end by 3 bases; junction bases not matched to a gene: 3. The germline gives CDR1 MDHEN, CDR2 SYDVKM. The CDR3 DNA is TGTGCCAGCAGTTTCATGGACAGGGGCTACGAGCAGTACTTC. This sequence encodes CASSFMDRGYEQYF.

J is TRBJ2-3 and V is TRBV10-3, with 9 bases aligning to TRBD2. The trim removed 6 bases at V and 3 bases at J, leaving 19 bases unmatched. Germline V CDR1 and CDR2: ENHRY, SYGVKD. The CDR3 is 19 amino acids. For the CDR3, the DNA is TGTGCCATCAGCTTCTCAACTCCGGGACTAGCAATTGGTACAGATACGCAGTATTTT. Translated, it gives CAISFSTPGLAIGTDTQYF.

The chain combines TRBV7-2 with TRBJ2-3; D possibly corresponds to TRBD2 (5 bases). This CDR3 region has 16 residues. CDR1 is SGHTA and CDR2 is FQGNSA in the germline V gene. Trimming pared 5 bases from V and 4 bases from J, leaving 19 bases between. The CDR3 DNA reads as TGTGCCAGCAGCCCAGACTTGGCGGGCCGCGCAGATACGCAGTATTTT. This sequence encodes CASSPDLAGRADTQYF.

This clonotype was picked up a small number of times. The chain joins TRBV29-1 to TRBJ2-1; a possible D gene is TRBD1 (6 bases). The V end was cut by 7 bases, the J end by 9 bases, with 19 bases between. Per germline, CDR1 SQVTM and CDR2 ANQGSEA. This CDR3 is 13 amino acids long. The CDR3 sequence: CSAHRAARSEQFF. CDR3 DNA sequence: TGCAGCGCCCACAGGGCGGCCCGGTCTGAGCAGTTCTTC.

The chain recombines TRBV7-2 with TRBJ2-5, with 8 bases that match TRBD2. The ends lost 1 base at V and 5 bases at J; junction bases unmatched: 6. This CDR3 has 15 amino acids. Germline V gives CDR1 SGHTA, CDR2 FQGNSA. This CDR3 reads CASSLDPAGVETQYF. DNA of the CDR3: TGTGCCAGCAGCTTAGACCCAGCGGGAGTGGAGACCCAGTACTTC.

This clonotype is a singleton in its sample. The rearrangement links TRBV6-4 to TRBJ1-4; a weak D match, TRBD1 (6 bases). Looked up from germline, CDR1 is MRHNA and CDR2 is SNTAGT. There are 14 residues in the CDR3. Trimming removed 8 bases from V and 8 bases from J, with 18 bases in between. Written as DNA, the CDR3 is TGTGCCAGCGCGCCTGGACAAGGGGGGGAAAAACTGTTTTTT. It specifies CASAPGQGGEKLFF.

This chain joins TRBV20-1 and TRBJ1-2; D not resolved. The CDR3 loop spans 14 amino acids. Germline values: CDR1 DFQATT, CDR2 SNEGSKA (reference sequence). V was pared by 1 base and J by 8 bases, with 17 bases between. This chain's CDR3 is CSARGFDGRGGYTF. CDR3 nucleotide sequence: TGCAGTGCTAGAGGCTTCGACGGGCGCGGGGGCTACACCTTC.

This clonotype turned up a few times. V usage is TRBV20-1 and J usage is TRBJ1-2, with 12 bases fitting TRBD1. V shed 3 bases, J shed 3 bases, and the junction held 2 bases outside the gene matches. The CDR3 has 14 amino acids. Germline CDR1 DFQATT, CDR2 SNEGSKA (reference sequence). The CDR3 DNA reads as TGCAGTGCTAGGAGGGACAGGGGGCACTATGGCTACACCTTC. Amino acid sequence: CSARRDRGHYGYTF.

The gene calls are TRBV29-1 and TRBJ2-1; maybe TRBD1 (5 bases). Germline-derived CDR1 and CDR2 are SQVTM and ANQGSEA. Trimming cost V 7 bases and J 2 bases, with 24 bases left between them. This CDR3 has 17 residues. Here the CDR3 DNA reads TGCAGCGCCAACTCCCTGCTGGGGCCTAAGCCCTACAATGAGCAGTTCTTC. As protein: CSANSLLGPKPYNEQFF.

The chain couples TRBV10-3 to TRBJ2-3, with a weak D call TRBD2 (6 bases). The CDR3 totals 13 residues. Germline CDR1 is ENHRY and CDR2 is SYGVKD. Trimming cost V 7 bases and J 10 bases, with 18 bases left between them. This CDR3 is CAITRGLGDAQYF. The CDR3 bases are TGTGCCATCACTAGGGGACTCGGCGATGCGCAGTATTTT.

This clonotype was seen more than once but under ten times. The gene calls are TRBV7-9 and TRBJ2-3; the match to TRBD2 covers 7 bases. CDR3 length equals 16 residues. From germline, CDR1 is SEHNR and CDR2 FQNEAQ (reference sequence). The ends lost 1 base at V and 6 bases at J; junction bases unmatched: 10. The CDR3 DNA reads as TGTGCCAGCAGCTTAGGTGACTTCTCAGCGGGGGATACGCAGTATTTT. It translates to CASSLGDFSAGDTQYF. Together with reference TRBV7-9 and TRBJ2-3, the CDR3 gives the full variable domain: DTGVSQNPRHKITKRGQNVTFRCDPISEHNRLYWYRQTLGQGPEFLTYFQNEAQLEKSRLLSDRFSAERPKGSFSTLEIQRTEQGDSAMYLCASSLGDFSAGDTQYFGPGTRLTVL.

The V call is TRBV4-2, the J call TRBJ1-5; D remains ambiguous. This CDR3 has 18 amino acids. V lost 0 bases to trimming and J lost 1 base, with 16 bases between them. CDR1 is LGHNA and CDR2 is YNFKEQ in the germline V gene. The CDR3 spells CASSQDTSGIESNQPQHF. CDR3 sequence (DNA): TGTGCCAGCAGCCAAGATACGTCGGGGATTGAAAGCAATCAGCCCCAGCATTTT.

The rearrangement links TRBV20-1 to TRBJ2-1, with 9 bases that match TRBD2. The J segment lost 2 bases and the V segment lost 3 bases, leaving 2 bases of the junction unmatched. CDR1 DFQATT and CDR2 SNEGSKA come from the germline V gene (reference sequence). This CDR3 is 14 amino acids long. The CDR3, as DNA: TGCAGTGCTAGGCTAGCGGGGACCTACAATGAGCAGTTCTTC. Encoded protein: CSARLAGTYNEQFF.

A few counts support this clonotype. The chain employs TRBV29-1 and TRBJ1-2; D is possibly TRBD1 (5 bases). The germline gives CDR1 SQVTM, CDR2 ANQGSEA. CDR3 length: 11 residues. Trimming stripped 6 bases from V and 6 bases from J, with 11 bases between. CDR3 sequence (DNA): TGCAGCGTCGACCCCAGGGATGGCTACACCTTC. Its protein product is CSVDPRDGYTF.

This clonotype was seen more than once but under ten times. The V gene is TRBV20-1, the J gene TRBJ1-6; 9 positions agree with TRBD1. Germline V CDR1 and CDR2: DFQATT, SNEGSKA (reference sequence). The CDR3 extends over 14 amino acids. With V trimmed by 1 base and J by 9 bases, 4 bases remained unmatched. CDR3 protein: CSARGQGVFSPLHF. Here the CDR3 DNA reads TGCAGTGCTAGAGGACAGGGGGTTTTTTCACCCCTCCACTTT.

The chain uses TRBV10-3 and TRBJ2-1, with 7 bases identical to TRBD1. The CDR3 runs 13 residues. Germline lookup yields CDR1 ENHRY and CDR2 SYGVKD. The ends lost 5 bases at V and 8 bases at J; junction bases unmatched: 6. This CDR3 is CAISYDRADEQFF. CDR3 in DNA: TGTGCCATCAGTTATGACAGGGCGGATGAGCAGTTCTTC.

The gene calls are TRBV2 and TRBJ2-6, with unresolved D. CDR1 is SNHLY and CDR2 is FYNNEI in the germline V gene. V was shortened by 4 bases and J by 0 bases, with 7 bases between the two germline ends. The CDR3 length is 15 residues. The CDR3, as DNA: TGTGCCAGCAGTGGCTCTTTCTCTGGGGCCAACGTCCTGACTTTC. This gives the protein CASSGSFSGANVLTF.

To note about this clonotype: At one boundary the junction diverges from the germline segment, which might be a read error. The chain combines TRBV20-1 with TRBJ2-5; maybe TRBD1 (6 bases). Germline V gene lookup returns CDR1 DFQATT and CDR2 SNEGSKA (reference sequence). The length of the CDR3 is 12 residues. The CDR3 DNA reads TGCGGTGCTAGTGACAGGCCAGAGACCCAGTACTTC. Translation gives CGASDRPETQYF.

V gene TRBV11-2 combines with J gene TRBJ2-1; D is perhaps TRBD1 (6 bases). CDR1 and CDR2 (germline): SGHAT, FQNNGV. The CDR3 has 15 amino acids. V lost 0 bases, J lost 7 bases, and 13 bases lay in between. The CDR3 region is CASSLEARGYNEQFF. CDR3 bases: TGTGCCAGCAGCTTAGAGGCCAGGGGTTATAATGAGCAGTTCTTC.